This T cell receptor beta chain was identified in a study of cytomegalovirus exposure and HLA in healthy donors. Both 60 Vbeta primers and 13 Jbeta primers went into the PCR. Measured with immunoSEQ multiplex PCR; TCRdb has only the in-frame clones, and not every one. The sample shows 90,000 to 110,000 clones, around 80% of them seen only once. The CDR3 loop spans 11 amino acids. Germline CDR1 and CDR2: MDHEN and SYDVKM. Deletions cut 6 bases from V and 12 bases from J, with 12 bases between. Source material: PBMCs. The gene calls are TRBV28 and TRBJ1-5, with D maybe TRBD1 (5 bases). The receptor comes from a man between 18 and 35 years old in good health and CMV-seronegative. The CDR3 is CASRTQGGQHF. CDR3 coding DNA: TGTGCCAGCAGGACTCAGGGAGGCCAGCATTTT.